Below, 6 T cell receptor beta chains from the same sample are listed, as sequenced in a study of blood T cells in healthy people across ages. A J-beta primer mix and a sample-barcoded 5' primer were used in a second PCR of roughly 7 to 12 cycles. One entry per CDR3 protein results from TCRdb running MiXCR on the 5' RACE reads. The sample lists just over 1 million distinct CDR3 sequences, 45% seen once, with 15% to 20% in the top ten. What was sequenced was blood. The receptors derive from a woman aged 60-75 years in good health.

The J gene is TRBJ2-7, the V gene TRBV5-1; 9 nucleotides agree with TRBD2. This CDR3 spans 14 amino acids. Germline V lookup: CDR1 SGHRS, CDR2 YFSETQ. V gave up 3 bases and J gave up 5 bases; unmatched junction bases: 6. The CDR3 DNA sequence: TGCGCCAGCAGCTGGGCGGGACTAGCAGACGAGCAGTACTTC. Amino acid sequence: CASSWAGLADEQYF.

J is TRBJ2-3 and V is TRBV20-1; a weak D match, TRBD2 (5 bases). The CDR3 has 16 residues. Germline V gives CDR1 DFQATT, CDR2 SNEGSKA (reference sequence). Deletions cut 6 bases from V and 3 bases from J, with 22 bases between. The CDR3 DNA sequence: TGCAGTGCCCTCCCTACAGTTGGGAGAAGGACAGATACGCAGTATTTT. Amino acids: CSALPTVGRRTDTQYF.

This chain joins TRBV9 and TRBJ2-2; the D gene is possibly TRBD2 (5 bases). The CDR3 loop spans 13 amino acids. The V gene lost 3 bases and the J gene lost 6 bases, with 9 bases spanning the gap. Per germline, CDR1 SGDLS and CDR2 YYNGEE. CDR3: CASSADYPGELFF. CDR3 DNA sequence: TGTGCCAGCAGCGCCGACTATCCCGGGGAGCTGTTTTTT.

The sample holds many counts of this clonotype. This chain connects TRBV5-1 to TRBJ1-1, with a weak D call TRBD1 (5 bases). CDR3 length: 15 amino acids. Germline V gene lookup returns CDR1 SGHRS and CDR2 YFSETQ. V lost 1 base and J 2 bases, leaving 12 bases between the germline ends. The CDR3 here is CASSLTIGTNTEAFF. The DNA of the CDR3 is TGCGCCAGCAGCTTGACCATCGGGACTAACACTGAAGCTTTCTTT.

V usage is TRBV5-1 and J usage is TRBJ2-7; D is possibly TRBD1 (6 bases). Germline V gene lookup returns CDR1 SGHRS and CDR2 YFSETQ. V was trimmed by 4 bases and J by 0 bases, leaving 14 bases between them. This CDR3 contains 15 residues. DNA of the CDR3: TGCGCCAGCAGCAAGTCGACAGGCGGCTCCTACGAGCAGTACTTC. Translation: CASSKSTGGSYEQYF.

This clonotype was seen a single time. The chain carries TRBV24-1 and TRBJ2-2, with a possible D match to TRBD2 (6 bases). CDR3 length: 14 residues. Per germline, CDR1 KGHDR and CDR2 SFDVKD. V was shortened by 6 bases and J by 2 bases, with 9 bases between the two germline ends. CDR3 sequence (DNA): TGTGCCACCAGTAAGGCGGGAAACACCGGGGAGCTGTTTTTT. It codes for CATSKAGNTGELFF.